This TCR beta chain was profiled in a study of cytomegalovirus exposure and HLA in healthy donors (TCRdb year 2017). General notes on the study: In an earlier analysis of approximately 640 of the donors, around 290 Gb of sequence data and about 110 million unique TCR beta sequences from approximately 180 million T cells were reported. Approximately 300 gigabases of sequencing data and around 80 million unique TCR sequences made up an early release that covered some 640 HLA-typed donors. Of the roughly 400 genotyped donors, less than 90% were placed in the genetic ancestry cluster associated with self-reported Caucasian donors. The study was designed to test whether signatures of past pathogen exposure could be identified by cataloging public T cell receptors. The study used immunosequencing to profile the T cell repertoires of approximately 640 subjects and linked those repertoires to cytomegalovirus serostatus. Along with the roughly 670-subject first cohort, a separate validation cohort of over a hundred different subjects was used. High-throughput TCR immunosequencing, statistical association of individual TCRs with disease status, and machine learning were combined to predict cytomegalovirus infection status. In a later analysis, previously published TCR beta repertoires from 500 to 750 donors were re-analyzed and high-resolution HLA genotyping was added so that TCR occurrence patterns could be studied. Rather than using new phenotypic data, the later analysis identified candidate immune exposures from TCR beta sequences and from how often those sequences occurred across donors. In an earlier analysis of around 540 of the donors, high-throughput TCR beta sequencing was used to judge whether each TCR beta V gene segment behaved as functional or pseudogenic. Donor age, sex, ethnicity and CMV serostatus were collected together with the repertoire data. Genome-wide SNP genotypes for about three fifths of the roughly 670 donors were used in a later genetic analysis, which treated that subset as a discovery cohort. Every repertoire in the discovery cohort had been generated on one and the same sequencing platform. Both class I and class II loci were covered by HLA typing, at four-digit resolution. Typing coverage differed by locus: A, B, C, DRB1 and DQB1 were typed in roughly 629-640 donors, DQA1 in roughly 510, DPA1 in some 610, and DPB1 in 450 to 490. Several DR-DQ haplotypes were treated as single units for association and clustering because of strong linkage in the cohort. Among about 370 genotyped donors of the cohort, an average of roughly 230,000 unique TCR beta nucleotide sequences was sequenced per donor, of which approximately 18% were non-productive.

CDR1 MGHDK and CDR2 SYGVNS are derived from the germline V gene. The CDR3 runs 17 residues from the cysteine to the phenylalanine. The sequence is cut down to CDR3 DNA, 51 bases in frame from base 1. Relative to germline, V is missing 4 bases and J is missing 1 base, with 9 bases of the junction outside any gene match. Concerning this clone: Its antigen has not been determined. The record has no base qualities; no much larger clone is one base away.

The investigation overall reported the following: A later genetic analysis reported fewer N-insertions in productive TCRs among donors in an Asian-associated ancestry cluster than the roughly 670-donor mean. An earlier analysis of approximately 540 of the donors showed that most TCR beta V segments appeared in productive rearrangements either about 90% or about 30% of the time, which broadly matched IMGT annotations. Assigning TCR associations to individual alleles was difficult when HLA alleles, especially DR and DQ, strongly co-occurred. The sequencing pipeline was judged likely to have produced a cluster of highly shared sequence variants as a technical artifact. In a later analysis, most CMV-associated TCR beta chains were found to appear HLA-restricted, with HLA associations seemingly driven largely by CMV exposure. Because HLA typing was missing for some donors at each locus, association tests included only the typed subset. In the study, 150 to 200 TCR beta chains were listed as associated with cytomegalovirus. Because counts were too low, approximately 15 rarely observed V segments, including chromosome 9 orphons, were excluded from the earlier analysis of some 590 of the donors. Most TCR sequences were observed very rarely across donors, whereas some public TCRs were present in many individuals. In a later analysis, several top co-occurrence clusters were reported to appear linked to parvovirus B19, influenza, CMV and Epstein-Barr virus. In both the original and validation cohorts, the classifier was reported to diagnose cytomegalovirus status with high specificity and sensitivity. Linkage disequilibrium might explain the correlated functional status among segregating V segments, but an unknown experimental factor could not be excluded. Immune exposure information for the cohort was limited to CMV serostatus. The presence/absence analyses assumed that sequencing depth was roughly uniform across donors, and that assumption may not be true. Three of the identified cytomegalovirus-associated TCR beta chains were confirmed in vitro to be specific for cytomegalovirus antigens. In this cohort, only TCR beta chains were sequenced, and detectable features were limited by the absence of alpha or paired-chain data. A further reported finding was that TCR beta sequences accurately predicted the HLA-A and HLA-B alleles for most subjects in the first cohort. The authors suggested that the approach could potentially be generalized to other disease states and immunological phenotypes. Some IMGT-functional V segments, including TRBV6-2 and TRBV6-3, could not be distinguished by the 87-base-pair reads and were therefore excluded. According to a later analysis, TCR association rates differed among HLA loci, with DRB1 alleles showing the most associated TCRs and HLA-C alleles showing the fewest. V-gene and J-gene trimming of TCR beta chains was associated with a missense DCLRE1C variant in a later genetic analysis, and the association was replicated in an independent cohort. At a false discovery rate of 0.05, a later analysis linked around 17,000 TCR beta sequences to specific HLA alleles. In a later analysis, HLA-associated TCR beta chains were found to be more clonally expanded and to have lower generation probabilities than equally common non-associated chains.

In total, 600 or so healthy bone marrow donors made up the cohort. At the time of sampling, every cohort member was nominally healthy, though immune exposures that went unrecorded were likely present. The donor was CMV seropositive and was included in the group of 250 to 350 seropositive cohort members. Each donor provided a peripheral blood sample, and peripheral blood mononuclear cells were used for TCR beta sequencing. The Qiagen DNeasy Blood Extraction Kit was used to extract genomic DNA from the blood cell samples. Library generation was performed with the immunoSEQ multiplex PCR assay. A mixture of 60 forward primers for TCR Vbeta segments and 13 reverse primers for TCR Jbeta segments was used in the multiplex PCR. The CDR3 region of rearranged TCR beta genes was amplified from genomic DNA by a multiplex PCR assay. Amplified TCR beta libraries were sequenced as 87-base-pair reads on the Illumina HiSeq System. From the authors' description of their analysis: Across the 500 to 850 repertoires, a later analysis counted some 81 million unique TCR beta chains, about 10 million of which were shared by at least two donors. Raw reads were error-corrected and collapsed into unique sequences by a nearest-neighbor algorithm in which closely related sequences were merged to remove PCR and sequencing errors. V, D and J gene segments were assigned by aligning CDR3 sequences to IMGT reference sequences. Each retained sequence needed at least a six-nucleotide match to both a V gene segment and a J gene segment. A rearrangement counted as productive if the CDR3 had no stop codons and remained in frame with V and J, and every other rearrangement counted as non-productive. CDR3 was defined by IMGT convention, running from the second conserved V-encoded cysteine to the conserved J-encoded phenylalanine. The earlier analysis of some 540 of the donors excluded any sequence lacking an unambiguous match to a single V gene segment. In an earlier analysis of a few hundred of the donors, V segments were called functional above 56.7% productive rearrangements and were called segregating when the between-donor standard deviation exceeded 5%. A statistical classification framework was developed to diagnose cytomegalovirus status using the catalog of TCR beta chain sequences. A later analysis assigned V and J genes by comparing TCR nucleotide sequences with IMGT/GENE-DB human TR gene sequences. Using the TCRdist pipeline, a later analysis assigned CDR3 sequences along with most-parsimonious VDJ recombination scenarios. A later analysis defined each TCR beta chain by its CDR3 amino acid sequence plus V-gene family, and excluded reads lacking a unique V-gene family. As a way to deal with suspected cross-contamination and a sequencing artifact, a later analysis dropped over 550 nucleotide sequences that were highly shared and had low generation probability. A later analysis calculated a clonal expansion index for each public chain from normalized within-repertoire ranks of inferred template counts. Generation probabilities in a later analysis came from a VDJ recombination model fitted to out-of-frame rearrangements, and those results were checked against IGoR. A later analysis scored TCR-TCR, TCR-HLA and TCR-CMV co-occurrence with hypergeometric tests, applying a repertoire-size bias correction to TCR pairs. False discovery rates were estimated in a later analysis by permuting HLA or CMV assignments 20 times. In a later analysis, co-occurring TCRs were grouped using DBSCAN, with TCRdist sequence similarity added in when clustering inside HLA-allele-positive subsets. Co-occurrence clustering excluded repertoires with fewer than 30,000 or more than 120,000 public chains, plus five with anomalous nucleotide sharing. TCRdb holds this immuneACCESS table with in-frame rearrangements only. Some clones are missing; in checked studies, unresolved V genes explain under half, and the rest has no known cause. V and J calls and clone size follow that table, whereas D and trimming were derived from the DNA. The sample table shows some 160,000 clones, and 65% to 85% are seen once. The ten largest make up around 6.6% of the sample.

The clonotype comes from a male donor in good health and CMV-seropositive. The receptor chain draws on TRBV25-1 and TRBJ2-3, with 9 middle bases fitting TRBD2. Sequencing input: PBMCs. The CDR3 region: CASSGLPKREGTDTQYF. The bases read TGTGCCAGCAGTGGCCTCCCCAAGCGGGAGGGCACAGATACGCAGTATTTT.